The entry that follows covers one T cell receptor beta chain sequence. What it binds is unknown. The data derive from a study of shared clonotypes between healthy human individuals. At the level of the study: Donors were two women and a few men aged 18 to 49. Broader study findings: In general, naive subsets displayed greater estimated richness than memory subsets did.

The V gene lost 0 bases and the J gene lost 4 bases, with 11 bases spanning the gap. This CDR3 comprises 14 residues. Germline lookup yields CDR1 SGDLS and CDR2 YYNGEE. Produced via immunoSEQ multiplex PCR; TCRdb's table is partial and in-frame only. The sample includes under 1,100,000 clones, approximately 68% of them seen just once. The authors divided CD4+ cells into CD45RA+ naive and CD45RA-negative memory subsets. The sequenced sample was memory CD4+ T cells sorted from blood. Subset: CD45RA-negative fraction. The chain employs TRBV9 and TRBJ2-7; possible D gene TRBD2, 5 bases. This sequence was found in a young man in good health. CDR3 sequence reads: CASSVEGRGYEQYF. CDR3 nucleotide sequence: TGTGCCAGCAGCGTAGAAGGTAGAGGGTACGAGCAGTACTTC.